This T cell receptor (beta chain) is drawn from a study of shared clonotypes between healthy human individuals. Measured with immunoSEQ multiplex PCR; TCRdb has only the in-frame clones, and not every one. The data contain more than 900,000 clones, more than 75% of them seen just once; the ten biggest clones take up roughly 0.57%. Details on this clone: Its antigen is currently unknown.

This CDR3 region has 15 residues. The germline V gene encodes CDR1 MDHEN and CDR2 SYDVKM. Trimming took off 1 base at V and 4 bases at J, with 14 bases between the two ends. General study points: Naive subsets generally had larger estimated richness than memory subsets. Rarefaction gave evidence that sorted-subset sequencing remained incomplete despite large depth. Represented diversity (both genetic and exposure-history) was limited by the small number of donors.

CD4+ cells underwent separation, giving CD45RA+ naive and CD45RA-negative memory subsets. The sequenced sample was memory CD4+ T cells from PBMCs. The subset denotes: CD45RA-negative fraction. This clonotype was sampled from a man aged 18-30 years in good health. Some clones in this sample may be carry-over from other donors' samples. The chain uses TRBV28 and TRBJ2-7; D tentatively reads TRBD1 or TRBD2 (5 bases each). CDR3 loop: CASSLSQGVRYEQYF. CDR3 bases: TGTGCCAGCAGTTTATCCCAGGGAGTGCGTTACGAGCAGTACTTC.